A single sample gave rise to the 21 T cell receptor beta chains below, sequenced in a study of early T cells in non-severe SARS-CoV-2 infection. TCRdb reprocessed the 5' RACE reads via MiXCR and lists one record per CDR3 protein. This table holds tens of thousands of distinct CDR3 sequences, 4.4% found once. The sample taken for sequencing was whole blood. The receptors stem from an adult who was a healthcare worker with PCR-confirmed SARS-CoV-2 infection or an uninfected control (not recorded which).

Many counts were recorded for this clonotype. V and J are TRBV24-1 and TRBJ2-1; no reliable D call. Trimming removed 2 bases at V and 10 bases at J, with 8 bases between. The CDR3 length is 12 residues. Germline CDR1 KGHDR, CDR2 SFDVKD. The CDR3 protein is CATSDSRAEQFF. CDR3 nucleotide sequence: TGTGCCACCAGTGATTCGAGAGCGGAGCAGTTCTTC.

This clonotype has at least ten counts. The CDR3 DNA follows: TGTGCCAGCAGCCAAGAATGGAGCACAGATACGCAGTATTTT. Protein product: CASSQEWSTDTQYF. This chain uses TRBV14 with TRBJ2-3; no reliable D call. V was shortened by 0 bases and J by 0 bases, with 4 bases between the two germline ends. The germline V gene has CDR1 SGHDN and CDR2 FVKESK. This CDR3 region has 14 residues.

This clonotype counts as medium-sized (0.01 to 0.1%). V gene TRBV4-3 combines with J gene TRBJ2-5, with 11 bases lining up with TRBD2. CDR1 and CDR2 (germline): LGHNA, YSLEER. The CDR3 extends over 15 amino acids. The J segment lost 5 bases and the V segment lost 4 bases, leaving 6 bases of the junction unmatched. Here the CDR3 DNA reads TGCGCCAGCAGCCTAACTAGCGGGAGAGGCGAGACCCAGTACTTC. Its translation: CASSLTSGRGETQYF.

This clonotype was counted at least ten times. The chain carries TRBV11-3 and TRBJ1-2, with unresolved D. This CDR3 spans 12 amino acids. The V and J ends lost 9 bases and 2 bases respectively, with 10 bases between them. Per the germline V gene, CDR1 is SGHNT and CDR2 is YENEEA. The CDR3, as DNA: TGTGCCAGTGGTACGGGAAACTATGGCTACACCTTC. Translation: CASGTGNYGYTF.

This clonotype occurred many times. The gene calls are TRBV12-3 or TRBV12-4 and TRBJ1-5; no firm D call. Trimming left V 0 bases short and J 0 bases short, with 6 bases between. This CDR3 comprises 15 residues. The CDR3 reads CASSLAGGSNQPQHF. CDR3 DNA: TGTGCCAGCAGTTTAGCAGGAGGTAGCAATCAGCCCCAGCATTTT.

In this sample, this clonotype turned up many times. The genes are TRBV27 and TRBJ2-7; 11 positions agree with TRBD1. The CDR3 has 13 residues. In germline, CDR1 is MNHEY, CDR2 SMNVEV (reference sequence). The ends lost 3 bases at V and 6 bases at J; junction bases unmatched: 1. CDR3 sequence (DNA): TGTGCCAGCAGTTTCGGACAGGGGGCCGAGCAGTACTTC. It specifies CASSFGQGAEQYF.

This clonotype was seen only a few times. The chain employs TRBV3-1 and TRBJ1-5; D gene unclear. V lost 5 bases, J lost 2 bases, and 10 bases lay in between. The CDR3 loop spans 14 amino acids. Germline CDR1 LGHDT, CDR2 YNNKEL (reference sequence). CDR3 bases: TGTGCCAGCAGCATGAGGGCTGGCAATCAGCCCCAGCATTTT. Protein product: CASSMRAGNQPQHF.

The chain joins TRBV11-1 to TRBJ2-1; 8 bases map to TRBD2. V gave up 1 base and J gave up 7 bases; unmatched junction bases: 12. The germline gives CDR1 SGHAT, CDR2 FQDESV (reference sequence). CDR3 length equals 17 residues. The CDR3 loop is CASSLVGSGSGENEQFF. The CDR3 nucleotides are TGTGCCAGCAGCTTAGTTGGGAGCGGGAGTGGGGAGAATGAGCAGTTCTTC.

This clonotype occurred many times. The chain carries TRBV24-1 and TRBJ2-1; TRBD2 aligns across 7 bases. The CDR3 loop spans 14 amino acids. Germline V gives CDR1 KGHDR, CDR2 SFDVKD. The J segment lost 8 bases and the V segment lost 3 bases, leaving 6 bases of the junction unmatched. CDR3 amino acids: CATSDPRGEDEQFF. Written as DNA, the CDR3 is TGTGCCACCAGTGATCCCCGGGGGGAGGATGAGCAGTTCTTC.

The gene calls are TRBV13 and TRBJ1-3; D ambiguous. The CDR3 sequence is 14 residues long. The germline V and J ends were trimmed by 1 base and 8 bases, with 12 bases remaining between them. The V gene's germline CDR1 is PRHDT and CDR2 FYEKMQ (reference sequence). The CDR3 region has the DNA TGTGCCAGCAGCTTAGAGGGAGTTAATCACACCATATATTTT. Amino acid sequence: CASSLEGVNHTIYF.

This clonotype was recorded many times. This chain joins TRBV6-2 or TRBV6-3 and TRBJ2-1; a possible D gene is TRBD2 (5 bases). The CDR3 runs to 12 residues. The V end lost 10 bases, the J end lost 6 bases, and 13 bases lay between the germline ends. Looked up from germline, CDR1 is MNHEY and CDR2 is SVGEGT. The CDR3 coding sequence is TGTGCCACCTCGGACTGGGGCAATGAGCAGTTCTTC. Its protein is CATSDWGNEQFF.

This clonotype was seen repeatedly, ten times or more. CDR3 residues: CASSSPILAGGRYEQFF. For the CDR3, the DNA is TGTGCCAGCAGCTCGCCGATACTAGCGGGAGGGCGGTATGAGCAGTTCTTC. V gene TRBV7-9 combines with J gene TRBJ2-1, with 13 positions matching TRBD2. CDR3 length equals 17 residues. Germline lookup yields CDR1 SEHNR and CDR2 FQNEAQ (reference sequence). The V segment lost 4 bases and the J segment 8 bases; nucleotides outside the gene matches: 11.

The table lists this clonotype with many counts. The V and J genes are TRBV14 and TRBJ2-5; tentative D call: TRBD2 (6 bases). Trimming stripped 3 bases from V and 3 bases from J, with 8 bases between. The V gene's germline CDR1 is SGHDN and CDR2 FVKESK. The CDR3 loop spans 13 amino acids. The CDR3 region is CASSQIAEETQYF. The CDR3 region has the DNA TGTGCCAGCAGCCAGATAGCGGAAGAGACCCAGTACTTC.

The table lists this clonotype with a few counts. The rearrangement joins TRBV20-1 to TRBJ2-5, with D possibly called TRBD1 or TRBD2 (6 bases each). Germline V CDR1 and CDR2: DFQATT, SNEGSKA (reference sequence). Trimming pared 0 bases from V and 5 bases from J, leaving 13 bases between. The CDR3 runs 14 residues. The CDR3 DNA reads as TGCAGTGCTAGAGATCGGAGGGGGATGGAGACCCAGTACTTC. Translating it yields CSARDRRGMETQYF.

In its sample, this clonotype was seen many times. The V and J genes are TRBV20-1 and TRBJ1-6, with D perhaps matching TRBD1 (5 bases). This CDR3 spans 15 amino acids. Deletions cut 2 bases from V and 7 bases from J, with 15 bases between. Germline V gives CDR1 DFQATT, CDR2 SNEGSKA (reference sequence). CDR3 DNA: TGCAGTGCTAGAACTTCTAGTGGGGGAAATTCACCCCTCCACTTT. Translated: CSARTSSGGNSPLHF.

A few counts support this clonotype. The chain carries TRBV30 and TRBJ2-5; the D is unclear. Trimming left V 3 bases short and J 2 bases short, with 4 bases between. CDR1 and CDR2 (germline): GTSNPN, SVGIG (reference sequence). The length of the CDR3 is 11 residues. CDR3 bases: TGTGCCTGGAGGATTCAAGAGACCCAGTACTTC. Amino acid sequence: CAWRIQETQYF.

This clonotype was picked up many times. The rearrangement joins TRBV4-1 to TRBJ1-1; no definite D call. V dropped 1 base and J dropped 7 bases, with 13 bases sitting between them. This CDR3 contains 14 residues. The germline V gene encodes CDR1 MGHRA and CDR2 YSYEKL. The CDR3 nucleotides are TGCGCCAGCAGCCAAGGCCCGACCAACTATGAAGCTTTCTTT. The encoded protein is CASSQGPTNYEAFF.

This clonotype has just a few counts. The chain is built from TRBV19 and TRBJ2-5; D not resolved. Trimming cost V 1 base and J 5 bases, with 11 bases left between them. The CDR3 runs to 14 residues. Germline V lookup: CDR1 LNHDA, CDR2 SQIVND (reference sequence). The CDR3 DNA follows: TGTGCCAGTAGTATAGTCGGTAAAGGGGAGACCCAGTACTTC. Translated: CASSIVGKGETQYF.

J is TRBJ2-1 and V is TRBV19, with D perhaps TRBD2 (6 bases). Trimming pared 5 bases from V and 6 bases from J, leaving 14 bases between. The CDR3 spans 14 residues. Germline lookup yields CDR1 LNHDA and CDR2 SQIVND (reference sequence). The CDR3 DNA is TGTGCCAGTAGTTCAAGCCAGACTAGCAATGAGCAGTTCTTC. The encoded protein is CASSSSQTSNEQFF.

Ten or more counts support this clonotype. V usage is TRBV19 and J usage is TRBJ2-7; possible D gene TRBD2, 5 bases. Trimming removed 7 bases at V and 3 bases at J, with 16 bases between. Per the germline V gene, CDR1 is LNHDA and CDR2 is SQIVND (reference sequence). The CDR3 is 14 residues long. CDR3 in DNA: TGTGCCAGTACCTCGTCCCCGGGGATCTACGAGCAGTACTTC. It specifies CASTSSPGIYEQYF.

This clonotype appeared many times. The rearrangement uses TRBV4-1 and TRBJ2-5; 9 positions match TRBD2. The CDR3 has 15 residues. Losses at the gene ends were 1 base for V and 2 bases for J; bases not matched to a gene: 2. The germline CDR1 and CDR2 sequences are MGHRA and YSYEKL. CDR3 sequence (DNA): TGCGCCAGCAGCCAAGGGACTAGCGTTCAAGAGACCCAGTACTTC. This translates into CASSQGTSVQETQYF.